This TCR beta chain is from a study of blood T cell repertoires in COVID-19. Study-wide context: Acute and convalescent COVID-19 samples came from the United States, Italy and Spain. T cells, B-cell-depleted T cells, or PBMCs supplied cDNA or gDNA.

The length of the CDR3 is 13 residues. The ends were cut back, 5 bases at V and 0 bases at J, with 7 bases in the middle. Germline V gene sequence: CDR1 SGHTA, CDR2 FQGNSA. Original analysis: Counts of nucleated cells, estimated from reference gene primer amplification, were obtained. Repertoires were generated with immunoSEQ multiplex PCR, while TCRdb's copy carries only in-frame clones and drops some. The V and J calls and the clone size are those of that table, but D and trimming were determined from the DNA. Of some 170,000 clones listed, roughly 89% were seen once; the top ten hold around 1.5%. This rearrangement joins TRBV7-2 to TRBJ1-1, with D perhaps TRBD1 (5 bases). This TCR derives from a woman in her 50s with acute or convalescent COVID-19. Sequences were obtained from peripheral blood. The CDR3 spells CASSRGLNTEAFF. The CDR3 DNA is TGTGCCAGCAGCAGGGGCCTGAACACTGAAGCTTTCTTT. Combining the CDR3 with reference TRBV7-2 and TRBJ1-1 gives the whole variable domain GAGVSQSPSNKVTEKGKDVELRCDPISGHTALYWYRQSLGQGLEFLIYFQGNSAPDKSGLPSDRFSAERTGGSVSTLTIQRTQQEDSAVYLCASSRGLNTEAFFGQGTRLTVV.